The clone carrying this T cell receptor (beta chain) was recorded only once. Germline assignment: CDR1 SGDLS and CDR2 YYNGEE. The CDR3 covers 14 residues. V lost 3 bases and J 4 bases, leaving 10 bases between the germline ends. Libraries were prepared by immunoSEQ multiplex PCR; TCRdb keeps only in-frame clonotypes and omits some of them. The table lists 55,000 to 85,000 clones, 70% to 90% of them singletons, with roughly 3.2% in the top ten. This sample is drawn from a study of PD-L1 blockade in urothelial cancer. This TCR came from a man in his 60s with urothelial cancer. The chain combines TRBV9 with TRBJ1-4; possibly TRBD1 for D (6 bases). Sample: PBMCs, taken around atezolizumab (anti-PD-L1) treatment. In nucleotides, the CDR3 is TGTGCCAGCAGCGCCACAGGGAATAATGAAAAACTGTTTTTT. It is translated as CASSATGNNEKLFF.